A single sample is the source of the 19 T cell receptor beta chains below, sequenced in a study of OX40 agonist ivuxolimab in advanced cancers. Profiled with immunoSEQ multiplex PCR; TCRdb holds only in-frame clones, not every one. The sample lists 65,000 to 95,000 clones; about 85% were seen once. The sequencing here drew on CD4+ or CD8+ T cells sorted from blood, taken in a trial of the OX40 agonist ivuxolimab. The receptors were gathered from an adult with an advanced solid tumor such as melanoma, head and neck, liver or kidney cancer.

This chain joins TRBV5-1 and TRBJ1-2; no clear D gene. V was shortened by 0 bases and J by 3 bases, with 12 bases between the two germline ends. The CDR3 consists of 15 residues. Germline V CDR1 and CDR2: SGHRS, YFSETQ. The CDR3 DNA reads TGCGCCAGCAGCTTGGAAGGAAGGTTCGACTATGGCTACACCTTC. Translating it yields CASSLEGRFDYGYTF.

Here the CDR3 reads CASRPASPDTQYF. For the CDR3, the DNA is TGTGCCAGCAGACCCGCCTCTCCAGATACGCAGTATTTT. This sequence joins TRBV2 and TRBJ2-3; D ambiguous. Germline V gene lookup returns CDR1 SNHLY and CDR2 FYNNEI. The germline V and J ends were trimmed by 6 bases and 4 bases, with 11 bases remaining between them. The CDR3 runs 13 residues.

This sequence joins TRBV7-2 and TRBJ1-1; tentative D call: TRBD1 (5 bases). This CDR3 is 14 amino acids long. Germline V gene lookup returns CDR1 SGHTA and CDR2 FQGNSA. The germline V and J ends were trimmed by 3 bases and 1 base, with 9 bases remaining between them. The CDR3 coding sequence is TGTGCCAGCAGCTTGGGACGGGGGAACACTGAAGCTTTCTTT. It yields the protein CASSLGRGNTEAFF. Full variable domain (outside the CDR3, taken from reference TRBV7-2 and TRBJ1-1): GAGVSQSPSNKVTEKGKDVELRCDPISGHTALYWYRQSLGQGLEFLIYFQGNSAPDKSGLPSDRFSAERTGGSVSTLTIQRTQQEDSAVYLCASSLGRGNTEAFFGQGTRLTVV.

The chain has TRBV30 and TRBJ1-1; D is uncertain. The germline V and J ends were trimmed by 5 bases and 5 bases, with 12 bases remaining between them. The CDR3 has 12 amino acids. The germline CDR1 and CDR2 sequences are GTSNPN and SVGIG (reference sequence). CDR3 coding DNA: TGTGCCTGGGGTATCGCGGGGACTGAAGCTTTCTTT. Amino acids: CAWGIAGTEAFF. Together with reference TRBV30 and TRBJ1-1, the CDR3 gives the full variable domain: SQTIHQWPATLVQPVGSPLSLECTVEGTSNPNLYWYRQAAGRGLQLLFYSVGIGQISSEVPQNLSASRPQDRQFILSSKKLLLSDSGFYLCAWGIAGTEAFFGQGTRLTVV.

The chain uses TRBV11-3 and TRBJ1-5; perhaps TRBD1 as D (6 bases). The CDR3 covers 13 residues. CDR1 SGHNT and CDR2 YENEEA come from the germline V gene. V was cut by 2 bases and J by 5 bases, with 7 bases left in between. Here the CDR3 DNA reads TGTGCCAGCAGCTTAAGGGGGGATCAGCCCCAGCATTTT. Protein: CASSLRGDQPQHF.

V and J are TRBV7-9 and TRBJ2-7, with D perhaps being TRBD1 or TRBD2 (5 bases each). V shed 5 bases and J shed 0 bases, with 20 bases lying between them. This CDR3 is 17 amino acids long. CDR1 and CDR2 from the germline V gene are SEHNR and FQNEAQ (reference sequence). The DNA for the CDR3 is TGTGCCAGCAGCCCCCGTCGGGCAGGGACCCTCTCCTACGAGCAGTACTTC. Translating it yields CASSPRRAGTLSYEQYF.

This chain joins TRBV5-8 and TRBJ2-2, with D possibly matching TRBD1 (5 bases). Germline V gives CDR1 SGHTS, CDR2 YDEGEE. The CDR3 is made up of 13 amino acids. V was cut by 8 bases and J by 6 bases, with 14 bases left in between. The CDR3 nucleotides are TGTGCCAGTGACAGTCGGTTCGCCGGGGAGCTGTTTTTT. Its translation: CASDSRFAGELFF.

This clone was found once. The chain couples TRBV6-5 to TRBJ2-7; D unresolved. V dropped 2 bases and J dropped 3 bases, with 17 bases sitting between them. CDR3 length: 16 amino acids. The V gene's germline CDR1 is MNHEY and CDR2 SVGAGI. In DNA, the CDR3 is TGTGCCAGCAGTTACCCTCGGATAAGGATAGACTACGAGCAGTACTTC. This translates into CASSYPRIRIDYEQYF.

The rearrangement joins TRBV30 to TRBJ2-2; 7 positions agree with TRBD2. J lost 7 bases, V lost 1 base, and 6 bases had no gene match. This CDR3 is built from 14 residues. Germline V gene data show CDR1 as GTSNPN and CDR2 as SVGIG (reference sequence). This CDR3 reads CAWSGGGLNGELFF. In DNA, the CDR3 is TGTGCCTGGAGTGGGGGAGGGCTGAACGGGGAGCTGTTTTTT.

This rearrangement joins TRBV19 to TRBJ1-4, with 9 positions matching TRBD1. Germline CDR1 reads LNHDA; CDR2 reads SQIVND (reference sequence). The length of the CDR3 is 14 residues. V gave up 5 bases and J gave up 8 bases; unmatched junction bases: 6. CDR3 sequence: CASSWGTGKEKLFF. The CDR3 DNA is TGTGCCAGTAGTTGGGGGACAGGGAAGGAAAAACTGTTTTTT.

The V call is TRBV5-1, the J call TRBJ2-5, with D hard to call. Germline lookup yields CDR1 SGHRS and CDR2 YFSETQ. The CDR3 totals 14 residues. V was shortened by 1 base and J by 2 bases, with 9 bases between the two germline ends. The CDR3 DNA reads as TGCGCCAGCAGCTTGCGAAGCATACAAGAGACCCAGTACTTC. Protein sequence: CASSLRSIQETQYF.

CDR3 sequence reads: CASRTDGLYGYTF. The CDR3 nucleotides are TGTGCCAGCAGAACCGACGGCCTCTATGGCTACACCTTC. V and J are TRBV28 and TRBJ1-2; D not resolved. This CDR3 region has 13 residues. Trimming shortened V by 6 bases and J by 4 bases, and 12 bases separated the two germline ends. Germline CDR1 and CDR2: MDHEN and SYDVKM.

V usage is TRBV27 and J usage is TRBJ2-5, with 7 nucleotides matching TRBD1. CDR3 length: 12 residues. After removal of 6 bases from V and 11 bases from J, the junction contained 9 bases not matched to a gene. In germline, CDR1 is MNHEY, CDR2 SMNVEV (reference sequence). The CDR3 DNA reads TGTGCCAGCAGCCCAGGGGGAGCCCAGCAGTACTTC. Protein product: CASSPGGAQQYF.

This rearrangement joins TRBV2 to TRBJ2-3; D is ambiguous. The V end lost 5 bases, the J end lost 2 bases, and 5 bases lay between the germline ends. The length of the CDR3 is 12 residues. Germline loops: CDR1 SNHLY, CDR2 FYNNEI. The CDR3 region has the DNA TGTGCCAGCAGTACCTTCACAGATACGCAGTATTTT. Its translation is CASSTFTDTQYF.

The chain has TRBV2 and TRBJ2-1; 14 bases are shared with TRBD2. The V gene's germline CDR1 is SNHLY and CDR2 FYNNEI. With 4 bases clipped from V and 10 bases from J, the junction kept 6 bases outside the gene matches. This CDR3 has 15 residues. This CDR3 is CASSGLAGGPREQFF. The CDR3 DNA sequence: TGTGCCAGCAGTGGACTAGCGGGAGGGCCTAGGGAGCAGTTCTTC. Complete variable domain (other parts from reference TRBV2 and TRBJ2-1): EPEVTQTPSHQVTQMGQEVILRCVPISNHLYFYWYRQILGQKVEFLVSFYNNEISEKSEIFDDQFSVERPDGSNFTLKIRSTKLEDSAMYFCASSGLAGGPREQFFGPGTRLTVL.

The chain uses TRBV6-6 and TRBJ1-2; D unresolved. The CDR3 length is 13 residues. V dropped 6 bases and J dropped 4 bases, with 12 bases sitting between them. Germline V gene data show CDR1 as MNHNY and CDR2 as SVGAGI (reference sequence). CDR3 sequence: CASRDVVGYGYTF. CDR3 coding DNA: TGTGCCAGCAGGGATGTGGTCGGCTATGGCTACACCTTC.

CDR3 bases: TGCGCCAGCAGTTTGAGGGGAGGCACTGAAGCTTTCTTT. Amino acid sequence: CASSLRGGTEAFF. The chain carries TRBV5-1 and TRBJ1-1; tentative D call: TRBD1 (5 bases). The CDR3 sequence is 13 residues long. Germline loops: CDR1 SGHRS, CDR2 YFSETQ. The V gene lost 5 bases and the J gene lost 4 bases, with 12 bases spanning the gap.

The chain links TRBV15 to TRBJ1-2; D gene uncertain. Germline values: CDR1 LNHNV, CDR2 YYDKDF (reference sequence). CDR3 size: 14 residues. The V end lost 0 bases, the J end lost 8 bases, and 13 bases lay between the germline ends. CDR3 in DNA: TGTGCCACCAGCAGAGATCTGGTCCTGGAGGGCTACACCTTC. Encoded protein: CATSRDLVLEGYTF.

The rearrangement links TRBV5-1 to TRBJ2-5; 16 positions agree with TRBD2. Germline assignment: CDR1 SGHRS and CDR2 YFSETQ. The CDR3 sequence is 16 residues long. The J segment lost 2 bases and the V segment lost 6 bases, leaving 4 bases of the junction unmatched. The chain's CDR3 is CASTSGLAGGQETQYF. The CDR3 coding sequence is TGCGCCAGCACCTCGGGACTAGCGGGAGGGCAAGAGACCCAGTACTTC.